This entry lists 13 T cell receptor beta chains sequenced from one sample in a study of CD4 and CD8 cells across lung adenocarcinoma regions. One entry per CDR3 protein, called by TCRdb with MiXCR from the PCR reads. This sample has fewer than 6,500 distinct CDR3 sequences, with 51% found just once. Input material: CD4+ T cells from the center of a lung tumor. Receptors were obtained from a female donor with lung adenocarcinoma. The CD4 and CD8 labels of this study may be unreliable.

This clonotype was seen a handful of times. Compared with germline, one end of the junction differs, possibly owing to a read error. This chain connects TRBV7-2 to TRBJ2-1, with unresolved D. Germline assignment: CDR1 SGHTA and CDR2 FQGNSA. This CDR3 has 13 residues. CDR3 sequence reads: CASSLVTLGLTVF. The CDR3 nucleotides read TGTGCCAGCAGCTTAGTCACGTTAGGCCTGACGGTCTTC.

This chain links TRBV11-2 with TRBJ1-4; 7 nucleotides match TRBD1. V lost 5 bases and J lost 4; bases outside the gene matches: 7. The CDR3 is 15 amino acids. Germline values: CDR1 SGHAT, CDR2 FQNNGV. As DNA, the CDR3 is TGTGCCAGCAGCAGAGCAGGGGGACTTAATGAAAAACTGTTTTTT. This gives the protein CASSRAGGLNEKLFF.

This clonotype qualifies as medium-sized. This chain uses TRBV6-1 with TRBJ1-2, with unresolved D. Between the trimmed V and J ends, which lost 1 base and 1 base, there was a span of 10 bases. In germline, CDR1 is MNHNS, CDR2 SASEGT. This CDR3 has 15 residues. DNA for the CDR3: TGTGCCAGCAGTGAAGATCTACAGATTAACTATGGCTACACCTTC. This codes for CASSEDLQINYGYTF.

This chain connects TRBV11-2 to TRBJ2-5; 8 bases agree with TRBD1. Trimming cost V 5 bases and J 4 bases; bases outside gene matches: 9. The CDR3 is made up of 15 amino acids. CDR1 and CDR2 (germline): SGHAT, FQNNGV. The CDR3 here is CASSPRPGGGETQYF. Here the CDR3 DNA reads TGTGCCAGCAGCCCTAGACCAGGGGGCGGAGAGACCCAGTACTTC.

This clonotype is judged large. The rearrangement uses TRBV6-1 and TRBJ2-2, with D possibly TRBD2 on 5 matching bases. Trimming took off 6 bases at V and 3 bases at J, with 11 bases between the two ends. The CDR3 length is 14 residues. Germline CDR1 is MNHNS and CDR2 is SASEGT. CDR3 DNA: TGTGCCAGCAGCGGGAACGGGGACACCGGGGAGCTGTTTTTT. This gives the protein CASSGNGDTGELFF.

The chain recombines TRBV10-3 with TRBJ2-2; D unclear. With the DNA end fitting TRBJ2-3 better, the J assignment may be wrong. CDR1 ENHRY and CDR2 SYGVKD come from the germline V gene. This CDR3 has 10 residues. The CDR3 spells CAVSTDEQYF. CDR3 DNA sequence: TGTGCTGTAAGCACAGATGAGCAGTATTTT.

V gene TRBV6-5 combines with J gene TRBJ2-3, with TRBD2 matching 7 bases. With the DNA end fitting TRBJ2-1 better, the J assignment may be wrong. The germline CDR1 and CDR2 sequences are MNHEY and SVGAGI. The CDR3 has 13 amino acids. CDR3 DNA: TGTGCCAGCAGTTTTCCCTGGGGGGGTGAGCAGTTCTTC. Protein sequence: CASSFPWGGEQFF.

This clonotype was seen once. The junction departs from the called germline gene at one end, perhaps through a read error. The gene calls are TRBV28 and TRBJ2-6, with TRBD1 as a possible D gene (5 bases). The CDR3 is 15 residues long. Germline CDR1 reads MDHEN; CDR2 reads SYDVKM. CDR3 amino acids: CASSLGEPGAYVQYF. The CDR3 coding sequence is TGTGCCAGCAGTTTAGGAGAACCTGGGGCCTACGTCCAGTATTTC.

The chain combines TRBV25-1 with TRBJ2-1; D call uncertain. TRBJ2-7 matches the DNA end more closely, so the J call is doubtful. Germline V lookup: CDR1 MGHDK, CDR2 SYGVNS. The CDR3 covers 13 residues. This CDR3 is CASSPLTGYEQYF. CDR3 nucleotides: TGTGCCAGCAGTCCCCTAACCGGTTACGAGCAGTACTTC.

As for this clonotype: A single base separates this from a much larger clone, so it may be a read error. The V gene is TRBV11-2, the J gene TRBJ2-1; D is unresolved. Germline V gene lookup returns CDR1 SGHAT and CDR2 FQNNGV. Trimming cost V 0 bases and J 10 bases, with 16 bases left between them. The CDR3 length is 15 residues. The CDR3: CASSLEGNSPYEQFF. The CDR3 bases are TGTGCCAGCAGCTTAGAAGGTAATAGTCCCTACGAGCAGTTCTTC.

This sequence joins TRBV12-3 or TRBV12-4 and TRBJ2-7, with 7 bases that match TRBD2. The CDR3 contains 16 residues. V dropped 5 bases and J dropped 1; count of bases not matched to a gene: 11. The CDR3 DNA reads TGTGCCAGCAGTCAGGGCGGCGGGAGCGGGTCCTACGAGCAGTACTTC. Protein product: CASSQGGGSGSYEQYF.

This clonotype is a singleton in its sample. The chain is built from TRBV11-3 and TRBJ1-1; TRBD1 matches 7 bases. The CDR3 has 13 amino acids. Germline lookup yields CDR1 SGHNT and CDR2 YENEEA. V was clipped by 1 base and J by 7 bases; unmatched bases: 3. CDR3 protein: CASSLGQGGEAFF. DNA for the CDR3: TGTGCCAGCAGCTTAGGACAGGGTGGTGAAGCTTTCTTT.

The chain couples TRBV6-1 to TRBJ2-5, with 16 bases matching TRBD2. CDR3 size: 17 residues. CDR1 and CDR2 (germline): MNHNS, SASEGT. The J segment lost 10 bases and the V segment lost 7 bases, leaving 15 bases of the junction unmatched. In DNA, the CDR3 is TGTGCCAGCACCCCGGGACTAGCGGGAGGGAGGCAAGACGTCCAGTACTTC. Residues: CASTPGLAGGRQDVQYF.